A selection of T cell receptor beta chains follows, all from one sample in a study of T cell repertoires in cytomegalovirus infection. One entry per CDR3 protein, called by TCRdb with MiXCR from the reads. The table records about 600,000 distinct CDR3 sequences, approximately 25% of them present only once. Sequenced sample: CD8+ T cells from PBMCs. These receptors all stem from a human donor in good health (CMV status not recorded). Some clones in this sample may be carry-over from other donors' samples. Both conserved end residues are part of each CDR3. Fields, in order: D gene, J gene, clone size, V gene, CDR3 protein, CDR3 DNA. The D gene is left open where the match is weak. Part of the rows lack a size; the others show once, few, many or a class for expanded clones.

d_call: NA; j_call: TRBJ2-3; clone_size: NA; v_call: TRBV6-5; cdr3_aa: CASSSRGRDTQYF; cdr3_nt: TGTGCCAGCAGTTCGAGGGGCAGGGATACGCAGTATTTT
d_call: NA; j_call: TRBJ2-1; clone_size: NA; v_call: TRBV15; cdr3_aa: CATTGSYLSYNEQFF; cdr3_nt: TGTGCCACCACGGGCAGCTATTTGTCGTACAATGAGCAGTTCTTC
d_call: NA; j_call: TRBJ1-2; clone_size: NA; v_call: TRBV29-1; cdr3_aa: CSVRDPYGYTF; cdr3_nt: TGCAGCGTTCGGGACCCTTATGGCTACACCTTC
d_call: NA; j_call: TRBJ1-1; clone_size: NA; v_call: TRBV5-4; cdr3_aa: CASSIRTDGHTEAFF; cdr3_nt: TGTGCCAGCAGCATACGGACAGACGGGCACACTGAAGCTTTCTTT
d_call: NA; j_call: TRBJ2-3; clone_size: NA; v_call: TRBV28; cdr3_aa: CASSFMDQDTQYF; cdr3_nt: TGTGCCAGCAGTTTCATGGACCAGGATACGCAGTATTTT
d_call: NA; j_call: TRBJ2-5; clone_size: NA; v_call: TRBV24-1; cdr3_aa: CATSDDSQETQYF; cdr3_nt: TGTGCCACCAGTGACGACAGCCAAGAGACCCAGTACTTC
d_call: TRBD2; j_call: TRBJ2-3; clone_size: many; v_call: TRBV7-2; cdr3_aa: CASSFLGGGALDTQYF; cdr3_nt: TGTGCCAGCAGCTTCCTTGGCGGGGGGGCGTTAGATACGCAGTATTTT
d_call: TRBD2; j_call: TRBJ2-5; clone_size: NA; v_call: TRBV5-4; cdr3_aa: CASRGPSGLKETQYF; cdr3_nt: TGTGCCAGCCGAGGACCTAGCGGCCTAAAAGAGACCCAGTACTTC
d_call: NA; j_call: TRBJ2-2; clone_size: many; v_call: TRBV28; cdr3_aa: CASSPTGLNTGELFF; cdr3_nt: TGTGCCAGCAGCCCTACAGGGCTGAACACCGGGGAGCTGTTTTTT
d_call: NA; j_call: TRBJ2-7; clone_size: NA; v_call: TRBV4-1; cdr3_aa: CASSQDLELNLSYEQYF; cdr3_nt: TGCGCCAGCAGCCAAGATCTAGAACTGAATCTCTCCTACGAGCAGTACTTC
d_call: TRBD1; j_call: TRBJ2-5; clone_size: many; v_call: TRBV28; cdr3_aa: CASSYYRQGAQETQYF; cdr3_nt: TGTGCCAGCAGTTACTACCGACAGGGAGCCCAAGAGACCCAGTACTTC
d_call: NA; j_call: TRBJ2-3; clone_size: few; v_call: TRBV28; cdr3_aa: CASSFPGQPDTQYF; cdr3_nt: TGTGCCAGCAGTTTTCCTGGACAGCCAGATACGCAGTATTTT
d_call: NA; j_call: TRBJ2-3; clone_size: NA; v_call: TRBV5-5; cdr3_aa: CASSLDWGAPDTQYF; cdr3_nt: TGTGCCAGCAGCTTGGATTGGGGGGCCCCGGATACGCAGTATTTT
d_call: NA; j_call: TRBJ1-2; clone_size: few; v_call: TRBV7-9; cdr3_aa: CASIGTGNYGYTF; cdr3_nt: TGTGCCAGCATCGGGACGGGAAACTATGGCTACACCTTC
d_call: NA; j_call: TRBJ2-5; clone_size: few; v_call: TRBV29-1; cdr3_aa: CSASRPSEETQYF; cdr3_nt: TGCAGCGCATCAAGACCATCCGAAGAGACCCAGTACTTC
d_call: NA; j_call: TRBJ2-3; clone_size: NA; v_call: TRBV4-1; cdr3_aa: CANSQESAGTADTQYF; cdr3_nt: TGCGCCAACAGCCAAGAAAGCGCCGGGACTGCAGATACGCAGTATTTT
d_call: TRBD1; j_call: TRBJ1-3; clone_size: few; v_call: TRBV6-6; cdr3_aa: CASSYSAGGSGNTIYF; cdr3_nt: TGTGCCAGCAGTTACTCAGCAGGGGGCTCTGGAAACACCATATATTTT
d_call: NA; j_call: TRBJ1-1; clone_size: NA; v_call: TRBV10-1; cdr3_aa: CASSEKVRQDKAFF; cdr3_nt: TGCGCCAGCAGTGAGAAGGTGCGGCAGGACAAAGCTTTCTTT
d_call: NA; j_call: TRBJ2-3; clone_size: many; v_call: TRBV7-6; cdr3_aa: CASSLIRSGSTDTQYF; cdr3_nt: TGTGCCAGCAGCTTAATTAGGTCGGGGAGCACAGATACGCAGTATTTT
d_call: NA; j_call: TRBJ1-5; clone_size: many; v_call: TRBV6-1; cdr3_aa: CASSSPRGPNQPQHF; cdr3_nt: TGTGCCAGCAGTTCCCCTCGGGGGCCCAATCAGCCCCAGCATTTT
d_call: NA; j_call: TRBJ2-5; clone_size: NA; v_call: TRBV5-5; cdr3_aa: CASSLGDLGGGPGKTQYF; cdr3_nt: TGTGCCAGCAGCTTGGGGGACCTAGGGGGGGGGCCAGGAAAGACCCAGTACTTC
d_call: NA; j_call: TRBJ2-7; clone_size: few; v_call: TRBV27; cdr3_aa: CASSLSLAEQAYEQYF; cdr3_nt: TGTGCCAGCAGTTTATCTCTGGCAGAACAGGCCTACGAGCAGTACTTC
d_call: TRBD1; j_call: TRBJ2-7; clone_size: NA; v_call: TRBV14; cdr3_aa: CASSQRDRGSYEQYF; cdr3_nt: TGTGCCAGCAGCCAACGGGACAGGGGATCCTACGAGCAGTACTTC
d_call: TRBD1; j_call: TRBJ1-2; clone_size: NA; v_call: TRBV19; cdr3_aa: CASTPGQGAGYGYTF; cdr3_nt: TGTGCCAGTACCCCTGGACAGGGGGCTGGCTATGGCTACACCTTC
d_call: NA; j_call: TRBJ1-5; clone_size: few; v_call: TRBV18; cdr3_aa: CASSFRGVGNQPQHF; cdr3_nt: TGTGCCAGCTCCTTTCGGGGCGTAGGCAATCAGCCCCAGCATTTT